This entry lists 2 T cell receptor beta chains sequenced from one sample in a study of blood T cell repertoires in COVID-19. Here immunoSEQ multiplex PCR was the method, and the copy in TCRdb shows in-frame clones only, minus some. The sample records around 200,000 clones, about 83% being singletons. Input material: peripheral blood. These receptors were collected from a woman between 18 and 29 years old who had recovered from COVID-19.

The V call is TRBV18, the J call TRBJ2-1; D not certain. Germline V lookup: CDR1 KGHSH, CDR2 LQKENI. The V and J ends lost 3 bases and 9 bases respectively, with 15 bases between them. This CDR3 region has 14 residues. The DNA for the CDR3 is TGTGCCAGCTCACCCACCACGCTGGCAATTGAGCAGTTCTTC. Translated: CASSPTTLAIEQFF.

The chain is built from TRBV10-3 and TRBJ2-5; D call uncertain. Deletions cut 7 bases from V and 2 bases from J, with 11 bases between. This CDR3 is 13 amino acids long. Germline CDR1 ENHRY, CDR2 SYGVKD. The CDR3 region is CAITPSPQETQYF. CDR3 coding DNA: TGTGCCATCACCCCCTCTCCTCAAGAGACCCAGTACTTC.